This section outlines one T cell receptor (beta chain) sequence together with its context. The record originates from a study of blood T cell repertoires in COVID-19. Turning to the study itself: Material from acute and convalescent COVID-19 was sourced from the United States, Italy and Spain. The cDNA or gDNA used as material had been derived from T cells, B-cell-depleted T cells, or PBMCs.

In the original processing: Counts of nucleated cells, estimated from reference gene primer amplification, were obtained. Clones were sequenced by immunoSEQ multiplex PCR, and TCRdb holds only the in-frame ones, with some missing. D and trimming were read from the DNA, whereas the V and J calls and clone size are those reported in that table. Of some 60,000 clones listed, roughly 70% were seen once; the top ten hold around 20%. The germline gives CDR1 SGDLS, CDR2 YYNGEE. The CDR3 extends over 16 amino acids. Trimming left V 3 bases short and J 1 base short, with 13 bases between. The chain recombines TRBV9 with TRBJ2-2; D is possibly TRBD1 (5 bases). This sequence originates from a woman between 45 and 60 years old with active or convalescent COVID-19. The specimen sequenced was peripheral blood. The CDR3 protein is CASSAVRVMNTGELFF. DNA of the CDR3: TGTGCCAGCAGCGCTGTCAGGGTTATGAACACCGGGGAGCTGTTTTTT.